The present T cell receptor beta chain was sequenced within a study of T-cell reconstitution after alpha-beta-depleted transplantation in children. Researchers prepared the TCRbeta library using unique molecular identifiers, the study reports. TCRdb itself ran the PCR reads through MiXCR, one entry per CDR3 protein. The table includes 220,000 or so distinct CDR3 sequences, roughly 7.7% detected once. This clonotype was counted many times. The CDR3 extends over 13 amino acids. Germline loops: CDR1 MNHEY, CDR2 SMNVEV (reference sequence). V lost 4 bases and J lost 6; bases outside the gene matches: 2. Sequencing used PBMCs, mostly from graft donor cells, obtained 180 days after TCRalphabeta/CD19-depleted stem cell transplant. The V call is TRBV27, the J call TRBJ2-4, with 8 positions matching TRBD2. This clonotype was sampled from a male patient under 18 who had a stem cell transplant for acute lymphoblastic leukemia, so the T cells may come from the graft donor. CDR3 sequence: CASSYSGGNIQYF. CDR3 DNA sequence: TGTGCCAGCAGTTACAGCGGGGGAAACATTCAGTACTTC.